The present TCR beta chain was sequenced within a study of response to subunit inactivated influenza vaccine. TCRdb recomputed calls from the RT-PCR reads with MiXCR, one row per CDR3 protein. The top ten hold approximately 14% of the sample, which has 450,000 to 600,000 distinct CDR3 sequences, 7.2% seen once. V was trimmed by 5 bases and J by 6 bases, leaving 7 bases between them. This CDR3 contains 11 residues. The germline V gene encodes CDR1 LGHNA and CDR2 YNFKEQ. Study observations and caveats: Authors suggested that a seasonal influenza vaccination recruits few new T cells each time.

This clonotype was found a few times. Its antigen remains unidentified. The chain carries TRBV4-2 and TRBJ1-1; D is perhaps TRBD1 (5 bases). The receptor's source is a man aged 50 to 69 who received an inactivated influenza vaccine. Sequencing was performed on PBMCs from blood, taken 23 months after vaccination. The CDR3 DNA is TGTGCCAGCAGCGGGGGGTCTGAAGCTTTCTTT. Its translation is CASSGGSEAFF.